This T cell receptor (beta chain) was recovered during a study of cytomegalovirus exposure and HLA in healthy donors. The PCR made use of 60 Vbeta and 13 Jbeta primers. Data came from immunoSEQ multiplex PCR; TCRdb stores just in-frame clones and leaves some out. Seen here are 75,000 to 80,000 clones, around 78% observed once, and the top ten hold less than 2%. This CDR3 is 15 amino acids long. Trimming cost V 5 bases and J 4 bases; bases outside gene matches: 4. Germline V gene sequence: CDR1 MGHDK, CDR2 SYGVNS. Donors in the study were healthy people who gave bone marrow. Sequenced material: PBMCs. This chain joins TRBV25-1 and TRBJ2-2, with 10 positions matching TRBD1. The clonotype comes from a man aged 40-55 years in good health and CMV-seronegative. CDR3 bases: TGTGCCAGCAGTAGGGGGACAGGGGCCACCGGGGAGCTGTTTTTT. Its translation is CASSRGTGATGELFF.